These 13 T cell receptor beta chains were sequenced from one sample in a study of blood T cell repertoires in COVID-19 (dated by TCRdb to the early 2020s). Library creation used the immunoSEQ multiplex PCR assay. TCRdb stores this immuneACCESS table with in-frame sequences only. Part of the clones is absent; in the studies checked, under half of the shortfall reflects unresolved V genes, and no reason is known for the rest. Recorded for this sample are about 270,000 clones; 82% of them occurred a single time. The ten largest make up about 3.4% of the sample. Source material: peripheral blood. These receptor sequences come from a woman under 30 with acute or convalescent COVID-19.

The gene calls are TRBV3-1 (or the pseudogene TRBV3-2) and TRBJ2-1, with 7 nucleotides matching TRBD2. The V gene's germline CDR1 is LGHDT and CDR2 YNNKEL (reference sequence). This CDR3 spans 16 amino acids. J gave up 7 bases and V 6 bases, and 15 bases lay outside the gene matches. The CDR3 nucleotides are TGTGCCAGCAGTCGCTCTAGCGGAGCTGCGTGGAATGAGCAGTTCTTC. Its protein product is CASSRSSGAAWNEQFF.

This clone was found once. CDR3 residues: CASSSGQGDTIYF. The CDR3 DNA reads TGTGCCAGCAGTTCGGGACAGGGAGACACCATATATTTT. This chain connects TRBV6-5 to TRBJ1-3; TRBD1 aligns across 9 bases. The CDR3 spans 13 residues. Germline CDR1 reads MNHEY; CDR2 reads SVGAGI. The J segment lost 8 bases and the V segment lost 4 bases, leaving 3 bases of the junction unmatched.

The chain joins TRBV19 to TRBJ1-2, with unresolved D. CDR1 and CDR2 from the germline V gene are LNHDA and SQIVND (reference sequence). CDR3 length equals 13 residues. Trimming took 2 bases from V and 1 from J, leaving 5 bases between them. As DNA, the CDR3 is TGTGCCAGTAGTATACGGGGTAACTATGGCTACACCTTC. It translates to CASSIRGNYGYTF.

A few counts support this clone. The rearrangement links TRBV30 to TRBJ1-2, with 10 bases that match TRBD1. V lost 3 bases to trimming and J lost 7 bases; unmatched junction nucleotides: 11. The germline gives CDR1 GTSNPN, CDR2 SVGIG (reference sequence). CDR3 length: 15 residues. CDR3 bases: TGTGCCTGGAGAGACAGGGGGCTGAGTATTGGTGGCTACACCTTC. It translates to CAWRDRGLSIGGYTF.

The V and J genes are TRBV6-5 and TRBJ2-2; possibly TRBD2 for D (5 bases). The germline gives CDR1 MNHEY, CDR2 SVGAGI. The CDR3 runs 14 residues. Trimming removed 7 bases from V and 3 bases from J, with 12 bases in between. CDR3 sequence reads: CASTPEADTGELFF. CDR3 DNA sequence: TGTGCCAGCACCCCGGAGGCGGACACCGGGGAGCTGTTTTTT.

This chain uses TRBV30 with TRBJ1-6; tentatively, D is TRBD1 (6 bases). Germline CDR1 GTSNPN, CDR2 SVGIG (reference sequence). V gave up 3 bases and J gave up 3 bases, with 12 bases separating them. The CDR3 consists of 15 residues. DNA of the CDR3: TGTGCCTGGAGACCGACAGGAAACTATAATTCACCCCTCCACTTT. This codes for CAWRPTGNYNSPLHF. Based on the CDR3 plus reference TRBV30 and TRBJ1-6, the full variable domain is SQTIHQWPATLVQPVGSPLSLECTVEGTSNPNLYWYRQAAGRGLQLLFYSVGIGQISSEVPQNLSASRPQDRQFILSSKKLLLSDSGFYLCAWRPTGNYNSPLHFGNGTRLTVT.

Only a few counts were recorded for this clone. The chain recombines TRBV7-8 with TRBJ1-3; the match to TRBD1 covers 8 bases. The ends lost 5 bases at V and 4 bases at J; junction bases unmatched: 7. The CDR3 spans 15 residues. Germline values: CDR1 SGHVS, CDR2 FQNEAQ. As DNA, the CDR3 is TGTGCCAGCAGCATCAGGGGGCCAAACGGAAACACCATATATTTT. It is translated as CASSIRGPNGNTIYF.

This clone turned up a few times. This chain joins TRBV3-1 (or the pseudogene TRBV3-2) and TRBJ2-7; D not resolved. Looked up from germline, CDR1 is LGHDT and CDR2 is YNNKEL (reference sequence). This CDR3 comprises 14 residues. Trimming left V 0 bases short and J 0 bases short, with 6 bases between. The CDR3 sequence: CASSQETGSYEQYF. CDR3 sequence (DNA): TGTGCCAGCAGCCAAGAGACTGGCTCCTACGAGCAGTACTTC.

V usage is TRBV7-2 and J usage is TRBJ2-2; D is undetermined. Germline-derived CDR1 and CDR2 are SGHTA and FQGNSA. V was clipped by 4 bases and J by 8 bases, with 8 bases between them. This CDR3 has 12 amino acids. CDR3 nucleotides: TGTGCCAGCAGCTGGCCGGAGGGGGAGCTGTTTTTT. Protein product: CASSWPEGELFF.

The genes are TRBV7-9 and TRBJ2-1; TRBD2 matches at 12 bases. CDR3 size: 17 residues. CDR1 and CDR2 (germline): SEHNR, FQNEAQ (reference sequence). Trimming cost V 5 bases and J 8 bases; bases outside gene matches: 13. CDR3 DNA sequence: TGTGCCAGCAGCCCACCTAGCGGGAGGGCCTTAATCGATGAGCAGTTCTTC. This translates into CASSPPSGRALIDEQFF.

The V call is TRBV3-1 (or the pseudogene TRBV3-2), the J call TRBJ2-7; D unresolved. CDR1 is LGHDT and CDR2 is YNNKEL in the germline V gene (reference sequence). CDR3 size: 13 residues. Between the trimmed V and J ends, which lost 1 base and 2 bases, there was a span of 6 bases. CDR3 DNA sequence: TGTGCCAGCAGCCAAGTGAGTGCCTACGAGCAGTACTTC. It specifies CASSQVSAYEQYF.

As regards this clone: At one end the junction does not follow the germline gene, possibly because of a read error. The chain links TRBV10-2 to TRBJ2-1, with 8 positions matching TRBD2. The CDR3 runs 15 residues. From germline, CDR1 is WSHSY and CDR2 SAAADI. The CDR3 reads CASRRAPGLVSAWIF. CDR3 nucleotide sequence: TGCGCCAGCAGGAGGGCCCCGGGACTAGTTTCGGCGTGGATCTTC.

This sequence joins TRBV13 and TRBJ2-7; 11 bases line up with TRBD2. The CDR3 extends over 15 amino acids. CDR1 and CDR2 from the germline V gene are PRHDT and FYEKMQ (reference sequence). The V gene end was trimmed by 1 base and the J gene end by 4 bases; junction bases not matched to a gene: 3. CDR3 sequence reads: CASSLAGLAVYEQYF. The CDR3 bases are TGTGCCAGCAGCTTAGCGGGACTAGCGGTTTACGAGCAGTACTTC.